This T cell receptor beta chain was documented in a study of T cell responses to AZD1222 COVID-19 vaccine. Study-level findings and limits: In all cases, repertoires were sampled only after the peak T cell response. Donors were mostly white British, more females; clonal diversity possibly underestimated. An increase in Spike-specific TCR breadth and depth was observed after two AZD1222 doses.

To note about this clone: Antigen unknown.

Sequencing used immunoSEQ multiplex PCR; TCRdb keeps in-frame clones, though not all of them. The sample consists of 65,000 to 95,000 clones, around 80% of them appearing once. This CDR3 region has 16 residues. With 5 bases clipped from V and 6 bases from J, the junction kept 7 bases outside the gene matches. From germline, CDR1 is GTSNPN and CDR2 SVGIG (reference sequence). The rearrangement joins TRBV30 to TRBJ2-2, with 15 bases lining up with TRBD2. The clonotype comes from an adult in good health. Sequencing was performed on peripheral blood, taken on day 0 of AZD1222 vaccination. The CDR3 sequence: CAWSRGLAGGSGELFF. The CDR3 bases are TGTGCCTGGTCCCGCGGACTAGCGGGAGGGTCCGGGGAGCTGTTTTTT.